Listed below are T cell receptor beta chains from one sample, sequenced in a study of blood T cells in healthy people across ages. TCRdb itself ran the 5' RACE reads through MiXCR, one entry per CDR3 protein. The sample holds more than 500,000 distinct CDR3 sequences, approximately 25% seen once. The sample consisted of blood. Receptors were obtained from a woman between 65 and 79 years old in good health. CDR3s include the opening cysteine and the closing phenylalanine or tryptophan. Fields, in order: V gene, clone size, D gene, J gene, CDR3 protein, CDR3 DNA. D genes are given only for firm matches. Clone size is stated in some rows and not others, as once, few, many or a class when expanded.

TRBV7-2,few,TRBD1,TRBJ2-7,CASNSGQGYEQYF,TGTGCCAGCAACTCGGGACAGGGTTACGAGCAGTACTTC
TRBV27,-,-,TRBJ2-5,CASIGGRGEQYF,TGTGCCAGTATAGGAGGTCGAGGGGAGCAGTACTTC
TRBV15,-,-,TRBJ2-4,CATSRDPPDIQYF,TGTGCCACCAGCAGAGATCCTCCGGACATTCAGTACTTC
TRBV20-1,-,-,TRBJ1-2,CSADPGRSYGYTF,TGCAGTGCTGACCCGGGACGGTCATATGGCTACACCTTC
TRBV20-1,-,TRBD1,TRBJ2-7,CSAVGTAYGQYF,TGCAGTGCTGTCGGGACAGCCTACGGGCAGTACTTC
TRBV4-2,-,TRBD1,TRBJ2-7,CASSHSGQPLDEQYF,TGTGCCAGCAGCCACTCGGGACAGCCACTTGACGAGCAGTACTTC
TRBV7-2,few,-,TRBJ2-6,CASSFRRASGANVLTF,TGTGCCAGCAGCTTTCGCAGGGCCTCTGGGGCCAACGTCCTGACTTTC
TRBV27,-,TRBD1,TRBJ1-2,CASSSWTGGFYGYTF,TGTGCCAGCAGTTCCTGGACAGGGGGTTTCTATGGCTACACCTTC
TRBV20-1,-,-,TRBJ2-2,CTPGPTHTGELFF,TGCACTCCGGGACCCACACACACCGGGGAGCTGTTTTTT
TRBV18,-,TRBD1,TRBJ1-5,CASSPRKTGGDQPQHF,TGTGCCAGCTCACCAAGGAAAACAGGGGGTGATCAGCCCCAGCATTTT
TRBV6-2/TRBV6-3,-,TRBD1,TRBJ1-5,CASSYSLRGLSNQPQHF,TGTGCCAGCAGTTACTCTTTGAGGGGGCTTAGCAATCAGCCCCAGCATTTT
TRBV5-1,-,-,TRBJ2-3,CASSLLDFTDTQYF,TGCGCCAGCAGCTTGCTCGACTTCACAGATACGCAGTATTTT
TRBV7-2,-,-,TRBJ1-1,CASSPTPGVNTEAFF,TGTGCCAGCAGCCCCACACCGGGAGTGAACACTGAAGCTTTCTTT
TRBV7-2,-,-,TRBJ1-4,CASSSAPEQEKLFF,TGTGCCAGCAGCTCCGCACCGGAGCAGGAAAAACTGTTTTTT
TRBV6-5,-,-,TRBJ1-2,CASSYSYRPNYGYTF,TGTGCCAGCAGTTACTCCTACCGACCTAACTATGGCTACACCTTC
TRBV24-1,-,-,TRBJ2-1,CATSDFPDRTRGSYNEQFF,TGTGCCACCAGTGATTTCCCTGACAGAACCCGGGGGTCCTACAATGAGCAGTTCTTC
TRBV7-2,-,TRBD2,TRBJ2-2,CASSLDGSSGDTGELFF,TGTGCCAGCAGCTTAGATGGGTCTAGCGGGGACACCGGGGAGCTGTTTTTT
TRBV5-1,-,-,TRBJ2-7,CAPAARGSVIYEQYF,TGCGCCCCAGCAGCGAGAGGTTCGGTAATATACGAGCAGTACTTC
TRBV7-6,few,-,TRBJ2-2,CASSSPGQIGELFF,TGTGCCAGCAGCTCCCCAGGACAAATCGGGGAGCTGTTTTTT
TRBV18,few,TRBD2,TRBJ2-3,CASSPTLIAGTQYF,TGTGCCAGCTCACCGACCTTAATAGCGGGGACGCAGTATTTT
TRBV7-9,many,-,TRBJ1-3,CASSPGLFYSGNTIYF,TGTGCCAGCAGCCCAGGGCTCTTTTACTCTGGAAACACCATATATTTT
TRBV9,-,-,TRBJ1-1,CASSAGTGITMNTEAFF,TGTGCCAGCAGCGCTGGGACCGGAATCACCATGAACACTGAAGCTTTCTTT
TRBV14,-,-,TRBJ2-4,CASSQDLEGIQYF,TGTGCCAGCAGCCAAGATTTAGAAGGCATTCAGTACTTC
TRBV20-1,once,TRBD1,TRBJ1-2,CSVRRAGTGGRGGGYTF,TGCAGTGTAAGAAGAGCCGGGACAGGGGGCAGAGGCGGTGGCTACACCTTC
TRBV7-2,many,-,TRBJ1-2,CASSLALRGGYTF,TGTGCCAGCAGCTTAGCTCTTAGGGGGGGCTACACCTTC
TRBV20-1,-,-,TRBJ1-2,CSAILAGFNYGYTF,TGCAGTGCTATCTTAGCGGGATTTAACTATGGCTATACCTTC
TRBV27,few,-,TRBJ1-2,CASSFWAGSYGYTF,TGTGCCAGCAGTTTTTGGGCGGGCTCCTATGGCTACACCTTC
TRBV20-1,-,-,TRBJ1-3,CSASGRDGASGNTIYF,TGCAGTGCTAGCGGCAGGGATGGGGCCTCTGGAAACACCATATATTTT
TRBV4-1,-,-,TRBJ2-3,CASSAWGTDTQYF,TGCGCCAGCAGCGCCTGGGGCACAGATACGCAGTATTTT
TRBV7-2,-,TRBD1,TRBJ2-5,CASSWTGTANTAKTQYF,TGTGCCAGCAGCTGGACCGGGACAGCGAACACGGCGAAGACCCAGTACTTC
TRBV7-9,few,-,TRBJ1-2,CASSSRAVGHTF,TGTGCCAGCAGCTCCAGGGCAGTGGGGCACACCTTC
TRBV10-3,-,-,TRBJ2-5,CAISDLRETQYF,TGTGCCATCAGTGACCTCCGGGAGACCCAGTACTTC
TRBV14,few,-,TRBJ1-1,CASSDGLNTEAFF,TGTGCCAGCAGTGACGGGCTGAACACTGAAGCTTTCTTT
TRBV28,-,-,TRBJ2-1,CASSQGSDEQFF,TGTGCCAGCAGTCAGGGGAGCGATGAGCAGTTCTTC
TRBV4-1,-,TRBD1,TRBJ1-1,CASSRRDRDDNVAFF,TGCGCCAGCAGCCGTAGGGACAGGGATGACAATGTGGCTTTCTTT
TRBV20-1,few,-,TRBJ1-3,CSARVGFSGNTIYF,TGCAGTGCTAGAGTGGGGTTCTCTGGAAACACCATATATTTT
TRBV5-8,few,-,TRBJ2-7,CASSPLGRVYEQYF,TGTGCCAGCAGCCCCCTGGGAAGGGTATACGAGCAGTACTTC
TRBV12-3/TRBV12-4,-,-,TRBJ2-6,CASRAGAGANVLTF,TGTGCCAGCAGGGCTGGGGCTGGGGCCAACGTCCTGACTTTC
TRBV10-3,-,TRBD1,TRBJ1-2,CAISGDRESGYTF,TGTGCCATCAGTGGGGACAGGGAGAGCGGCTACACCTTC
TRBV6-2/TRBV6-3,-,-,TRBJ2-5,CASRHGSQKTQYF,TGTGCCAGCAGACACGGAAGCCAAAAGACCCAGTACTTC
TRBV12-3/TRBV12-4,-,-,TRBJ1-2,CASSLGGGGANYGYTF,TGTGCCAGCAGTTTAGGAGGGGGGGGAGCTAACTATGGCTACACCTTC
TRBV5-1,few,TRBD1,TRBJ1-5,CASSLGQGAYQPQHF,TGCGCCAGCAGCTTGGGACAGGGGGCCTATCAGCCCCAGCATTTT
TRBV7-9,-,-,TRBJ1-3,CASSADGLSGNTIYF,TGTGCCAGCAGCGCGGACGGCCTCTCTGGAAACACCATATATTTT
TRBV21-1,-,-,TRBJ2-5,CASSTQGGPF,TGTGCCAGCAGCACACAGGGGGGACCCTTC
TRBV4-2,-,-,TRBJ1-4,CASSQGLTASEKLFF,TGTGCCAGCAGCCAAGGGCTGACAGCTTCAGAAAAACTGTTTTTT
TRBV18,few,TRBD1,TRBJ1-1,CASSPLQTGRTEAFF,TGTGCCAGCTCACCCCTCCAGACAGGGCGAACTGAAGCTTTCTTT
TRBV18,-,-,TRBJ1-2,CASSPPTSLKDGYTF,TGTGCCAGCTCACCACCAACCTCCCTGAAGGATGGCTACACCTTC